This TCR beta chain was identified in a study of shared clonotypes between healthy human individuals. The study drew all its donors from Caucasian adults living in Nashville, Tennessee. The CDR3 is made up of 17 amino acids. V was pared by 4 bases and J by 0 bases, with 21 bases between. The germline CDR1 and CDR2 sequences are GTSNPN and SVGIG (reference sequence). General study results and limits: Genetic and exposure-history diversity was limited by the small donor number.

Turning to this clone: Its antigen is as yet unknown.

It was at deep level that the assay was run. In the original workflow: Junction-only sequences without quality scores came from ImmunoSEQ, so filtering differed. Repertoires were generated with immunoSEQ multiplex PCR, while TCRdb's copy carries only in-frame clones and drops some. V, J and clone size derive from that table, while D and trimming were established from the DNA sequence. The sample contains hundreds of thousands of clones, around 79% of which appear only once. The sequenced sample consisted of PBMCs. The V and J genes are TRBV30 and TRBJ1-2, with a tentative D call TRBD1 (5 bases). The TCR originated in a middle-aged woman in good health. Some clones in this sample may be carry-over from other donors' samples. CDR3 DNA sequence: TGTGCCTGGATGGGTTGGCAGGGTTCCCCCACTAACTATGGCTACACCTTC. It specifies CAWMGWQGSPTNYGYTF.